This T cell receptor (beta chain) was captured in a study of cytomegalovirus exposure and HLA in healthy donors. Study-wide findings and caveats: Many donors shared some public TCRs, even though most TCR sequences were rare. Among the most significant clusters, several appeared linked to common viral pathogens in a later analysis. Listed as cytomegalovirus-associated were 164 TCR beta chains. Among CMV-associated TCR beta chains, most appeared HLA-restricted in a later analysis.

With 60 Vbeta and 13 Jbeta primers, the PCR was carried out. The method was immunoSEQ multiplex PCR; TCRdb's version includes in-frame clones alone and lacks a portion of them. The sample records some 120,000 clones, around 75% being singletons. J gave up 9 bases and V 0 bases, and 13 bases lay outside the gene matches. CDR3 length equals 15 residues. The germline gives CDR1 GTSNPN, CDR2 SVGIG (reference sequence). In regard to this clone: Its antigen is not known.

This clonotype originated in a woman in her 50s in good health and CMV-seropositive. This chain connects TRBV30 to TRBJ2-5, with 7 bases lining up with TRBD1. The sample taken for sequencing was PBMCs. CDR3 loop: CAWSVLDRARCPQYF. The CDR3 DNA reads as TGTGCCTGGAGTGTACTAGACAGGGCTCGTTGCCCCCAGTACTTC.